A selection of T cell receptor beta chains follows, all from one sample in a study of blood T cells in healthy people across ages. TCRdb used MiXCR to reprocess the 5' RACE reads, holding one entry per CDR3 protein. The table lists 1 million or so distinct CDR3 sequences, under 30% of them singletons. This sample also belongs to another study, concerning T cells of mothers and their children.

Sequencing was performed on blood. The receptors were sampled from a girl aged 2-15 years in good health. Both conserved end residues are part of each CDR3. The D gene is left open where the match is weak. Size values are once, few and many counts, or a class for expanded clones, and some rows have none.

length	V	J	size	D	CDR3	DNA
17	TRBV11-2	TRBJ2-1	few	TRBD2	CASSDPYSGREANEQFF	TGTGCCAGCAGCGACCCGTATAGCGGGAGGGAGGCCAATGAGCAGTTCTTC
13	TRBV24-1	TRBJ2-1	-	TRBD2	CATTAGGYNEQFF	TGTGCCACGACAGCGGGAGGATACAATGAGCAGTTCTTC
19	TRBV28	TRBJ2-5	-	TRBD2	CASRSLRVAGNKGRETQYF	TGTGCCAGCAGATCCCTTAGGGTAGCGGGAAATAAGGGACGGGAGACCCAGTACTTC
13	TRBV29-1	TRBJ2-1	few	TRBD1	CSVEYRGDNEQFF	TGCAGCGTTGAGTACAGGGGAGACAATGAGCAGTTCTTC
17	TRBV3-1	TRBJ1-3	few	-	CASSQGRAGRSGNTMYF	TGTGCCAGCAGCCAAGGCAGGGCCGGGAGATCTGGAAACACCATGTATTTT
12	TRBV7-9	TRBJ1-4	-	-	CASKQRNEKLFF	TGTGCCAGCAAACAGCGTAATGAAAAACTGTTTTTT
16	TRBV10-2	TRBJ2-1	-	TRBD1	CASSATGEGAYNEQFF	TGCGCCAGCAGTGCCACAGGGGAAGGGGCCTACAATGAGCAGTTCTTC
16	TRBV11-2	TRBJ2-5	-	TRBD2	CAGSTLAGRLGETQYF	TGTGCCGGCAGTACTCTAGCGGGACGCCTAGGGGAGACCCAGTACTTC
12	TRBV29-1	TRBJ2-5	few	TRBD2	CSAEAGEETQYF	TGCAGCGCCGAGGCGGGAGAAGAGACCCAGTACTTC
14	TRBV10-3	TRBJ2-6	-	-	CAIAAESGANVLTF	TGTGCCATCGCCGCGGAAAGTGGGGCCAACGTCCTGACTTTC
13	TRBV2	TRBJ2-5	-	-	CASGGTRQETQYF	TGTGCCAGCGGGGGAACTAGGCAAGAGACCCAGTACTTC
17	TRBV20-1	TRBJ2-2	few	TRBD2	CSARVLSGGANTGELFF	TGCAGTGCTAGAGTCCTTAGCGGGGGGGCGAACACCGGGGAGCTGTTTTTT
13	TRBV12-3/TRBV12-4	TRBJ1-1	-	TRBD1	CASRGQGATEAFF	TGTGCCAGCAGGGGACAGGGGGCGACTGAAGCTTTCTTT
13	TRBV4-3	TRBJ1-2	many	TRBD1	CASSETGVDGYTF	TGCGCCAGCAGCGAAACAGGGGTTGATGGCTACACCTTC
13	TRBV5-1	TRBJ2-5	few	-	CASKGWTQETQYF	TGCGCCAGCAAGGGGTGGACCCAAGAGACCCAGTACTTC
14	TRBV27	TRBJ1-2	few	-	CASSLSAQGRSYTF	TGTGCCAGCAGTTTATCGGCGCAGGGGAGGTCGTACACCTTC
12	TRBV18	TRBJ2-5	-	-	CASSRVPETQYF	TGTGCCAGCTCACGGGTTCCGGAGACCCAGTACTTC
16	TRBV9	TRBJ2-5	-	TRBD1	CASSDPGQGGVETQYF	TGTGCCAGCAGCGACCCGGGACAGGGAGGTGTAGAGACCCAGTACTTC
13	TRBV6-5	TRBJ1-1	few	-	CASRRQAHTEAFF	TGTGCCAGTAGACGACAGGCCCACACTGAAGCTTTCTTT
15	TRBV24-1	TRBJ2-1	few	-	CATSDLGQGMGEQFF	TGTGCCACCAGTGATTTGGGGCAGGGGATGGGTGAGCAGTTCTTC
15	TRBV15	TRBJ2-5	-	-	CATSREPRVPETQYF	TGTGCCACCAGCAGAGAGCCGAGGGTTCCAGAGACCCAGTACTTC
15	TRBV9	TRBJ2-5	-	-	CASSIREGTRETQYF	TGTGCCAGCAGCATACGCGAGGGAACCAGGGAGACCCAGTACTTC
15	TRBV6-1	TRBJ2-1	-	TRBD2	CASSDYGGAFYEQFF	TGTGCCAGCAGTGACTACGGGGGGGCCTTCTATGAGCAGTTCTTC
16	TRBV6-2/TRBV6-3	TRBJ2-3	few	TRBD2	CASRTIAGGRRDTQYF	TGTGCCAGCAGAACCATAGCGGGGGGCCGTAGAGATACGCAGTATTTT
15	TRBV6-2/TRBV6-3	TRBJ2-3	-	-	CASSHRDGDTDTQYF	TGTGCCAGCAGTCACCGGGACGGAGACACAGATACGCAGTATTTT
14	TRBV6-2/TRBV6-3	TRBJ2-1	few	-	CASGRVNSYNEQFF	TGTGCCAGCGGGCGGGTGAACTCCTACAATGAGCAGTTCTTC
10	TRBV28	TRBJ1-2	-	-	CASSSVGYTF	TGTGCCAGCAGTTCAGTCGGCTACACCTTC
13	TRBV27	TRBJ2-5	-	-	CVTRGQGWETQYF	TGTGTCACCCGGGGCCAGGGATGGGAGACCCAGTACTTC
15	TRBV5-1	TRBJ1-1	-	TRBD1	CASSSSGTGRSGAFF	TGCGCCAGCAGCTCATCCGGGACAGGGAGAAGTGGAGCTTTCTTT
16	TRBV7-8	TRBJ2-5	-	-	CASSPRRGGATETQYF	TGTGCCAGCAGCCCTCGCAGGGGCGGGGCAACAGAGACCCAGTACTTC
17	TRBV28	TRBJ2-7	-	TRBD2	CASSTSGRFLSSYEQYF	TGTGCCAGTTCCACTAGCGGGAGGTTTCTCAGCTCCTACGAGCAGTACTTC
14	TRBV6-1	TRBJ2-1	-	-	CASSSLVSYNEQFF	TGTGCCAGCAGCTCACTAGTTTCTTACAATGAGCAGTTCTTC
14	TRBV6-5	TRBJ2-7	-	-	CASRRTGASSEQYF	TGTGCCAGCAGGAGAACGGGGGCAAGTTCCGAGCAGTACTTC
13	TRBV20-1	TRBJ1-4	-	-	CSATGSPNEKLFF	TGCAGTGCTACCGGGAGTCCTAATGAAAAACTGTTTTTT
11	TRBV24-1	TRBJ1-1	-	-	CATSNRAEAFF	TGTGCCACCTCCAACAGAGCTGAAGCTTTCTTT
14	TRBV12-3/TRBV12-4	TRBJ2-7	-	-	CASSFEGADGEQYF	TGTGCCAGCAGTTTCGAAGGGGCGGATGGTGAGCAGTACTTC
13	TRBV11-1	TRBJ2-2	-	-	CASSHTGLGELFF	TGTGCCAGCAGCCATACAGGCCTCGGGGAGCTGTTTTTT
13	TRBV29-1	TRBJ2-7	few	-	CSVVSQGSYEQYF	TGCAGCGTTGTCAGTCAGGGGAGTTACGAGCAGTACTTC
14	TRBV12-3/TRBV12-4	TRBJ2-5	few	TRBD1	CASRERGQAKTQYF	TGTGCCAGCAGAGAGAGGGGGCAGGCGAAGACCCAGTACTTC
16	TRBV24-1	TRBJ2-2	few	-	CATSDLFASDTGELFF	TGTGCCACCAGTGATTTGTTTGCTTCGGACACCGGGGAGCTGTTTTTT
12	TRBV29-1	TRBJ2-3	-	-	CSVGDSTDTQYF	TGCAGCGTTGGCGACAGCACAGATACGCAGTATTTT
16	TRBV15	TRBJ2-1	-	TRBD2	CATSRESGRFYNEQFF	TGTGCCACCAGCAGGGAAAGCGGGAGATTCTACAATGAGCAGTTCTTC
13	TRBV12-5	TRBJ2-5	-	-	CASGFRAGETQYF	TGTGCTAGTGGTTTTCGGGCGGGGGAGACCCAGTACTTC
14	TRBV7-6	TRBJ2-2	-	-	CASSLLLGTGELFF	TGTGCCAGCAGCTTGCTTCTGGGCACCGGGGAGCTGTTTTTT
12	TRBV29-1	TRBJ1-1	-	-	CSGRVGNTEAFF	TGCAGCGGTAGGGTGGGGAACACTGAAGCTTTCTTT
14	TRBV7-2	TRBJ1-4	many	-	CASSPGQRNEKLFF	TGTGCCAGCAGTCCCGGACAGCGGAATGAAAAACTGTTTTTT
14	TRBV20-1	TRBJ2-6	few	-	CSAPTGSGANVLTF	TGCAGTGCTCCTACAGGGTCTGGGGCCAACGTCCTGACTTTC
15	TRBV4-3	TRBJ1-2	-	TRBD1	CASGRSTGGAYGYTF	TGCGCCAGCGGCCGTTCGACAGGGGGTGCCTATGGCTACACCTTC
13	TRBV29-1	TRBJ2-4	few	TRBD1	CSIAGQDARIQYF	TGCAGCATTGCCGGACAGGACGCAAGAATTCAGTACTTC
11	TRBV3-1	TRBJ2-7	few	-	CASSQDGTQYF	TGTGCCAGCAGCCAAGATGGGACGCAGTACTTC
16	TRBV5-1	TRBJ1-1	once	TRBD1	CASSLESGGLNTEAFF	TGCGCCAGCAGCTTGGAATCAGGGGGCCTTAACACTGAAGCTTTCTTT
14	TRBV9	TRBJ2-2	few	-	CASSTQRRSGEPFF	TGTGCCAGCAGCACCCAGAGGAGGTCAGGGGAGCCGTTTTTT
12	TRBV29-1	TRBJ2-5	-	-	CSVVSLQETQYF	TGCAGCGTTGTGAGCTTGCAAGAGACCCAGTACTTC
15	TRBV20-1	TRBJ2-1	-	-	CSAPPSRARGDEQFF	TGCAGTGCTCCACCTTCAAGGGCGAGGGGGGATGAGCAGTTCTTC
13	TRBV28	TRBJ2-1	-	-	CASSSDQLNEQFF	TGTGCCAGCAGTTCGGACCAATTAAATGAGCAGTTCTTC
14	TRBV20-1	TRBJ1-1	-	-	CSARDFRGGTEAFF	TGCAGTGCTAGAGATTTCAGGGGAGGGACTGAAGCTTTCTTT
17	TRBV28	TRBJ1-5	-	-	CASRPRQGKFSNQPQHF	TGTGCCAGCAGGCCTCGCCAGGGGAAATTTAGCAATCAGCCCCAGCATTTT
17	TRBV12-3/TRBV12-4	TRBJ1-1	few	-	CASSFLAGTKVNTEAFF	-
16	TRBV6-1	TRBJ1-3	few	TRBD1	CASSPQPTGAGNTIYF	TGTGCCAGCAGTCCTCAACCGACAGGGGCTGGAAACACCATATATTTT